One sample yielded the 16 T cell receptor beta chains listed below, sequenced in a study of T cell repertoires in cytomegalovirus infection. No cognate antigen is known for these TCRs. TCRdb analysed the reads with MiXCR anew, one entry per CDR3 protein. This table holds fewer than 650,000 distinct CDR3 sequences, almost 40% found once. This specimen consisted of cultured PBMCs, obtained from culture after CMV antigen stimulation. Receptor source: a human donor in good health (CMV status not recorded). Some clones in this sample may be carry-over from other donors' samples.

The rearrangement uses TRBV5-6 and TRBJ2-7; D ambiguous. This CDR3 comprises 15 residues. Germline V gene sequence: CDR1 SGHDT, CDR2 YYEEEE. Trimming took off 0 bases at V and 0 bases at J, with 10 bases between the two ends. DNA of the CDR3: TGTGCCAGCAGCTTGGGTCCGATAAGCTCCTACGAGCAGTACTTC. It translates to CASSLGPISSYEQYF.

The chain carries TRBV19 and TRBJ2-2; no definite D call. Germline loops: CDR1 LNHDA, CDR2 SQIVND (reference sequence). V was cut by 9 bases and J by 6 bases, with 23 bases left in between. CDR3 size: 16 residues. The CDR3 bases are TGTGCCAGCACCCCCGCCCTTTCTTGGACCCCCGGGGAGCTGTTTTTT. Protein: CASTPALSWTPGELFF.

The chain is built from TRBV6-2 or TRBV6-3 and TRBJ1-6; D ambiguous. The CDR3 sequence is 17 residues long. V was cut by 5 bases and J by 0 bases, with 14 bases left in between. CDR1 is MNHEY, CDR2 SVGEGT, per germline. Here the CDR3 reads CASSPWTGDSYNSPLHF. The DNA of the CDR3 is TGTGCCAGCAGTCCCTGGACGGGAGACTCCTATAATTCACCCCTCCACTTT.

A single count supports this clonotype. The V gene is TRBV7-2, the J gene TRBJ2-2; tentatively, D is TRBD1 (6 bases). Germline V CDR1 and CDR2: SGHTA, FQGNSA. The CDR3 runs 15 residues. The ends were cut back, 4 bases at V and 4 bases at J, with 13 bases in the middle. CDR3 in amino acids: CASSSSDSLTGELFF. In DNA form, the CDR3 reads TGTGCCAGCAGCTCCTCGGACAGCCTCACCGGGGAGCTGTTTTTT.

The CDR3 protein is CASSYGGPEETQYF. In nucleotides, the CDR3 is TGTGCCAGCAGCTACGGGGGGCCGGAAGAGACCCAGTACTTC. The chain recombines TRBV7-9 with TRBJ2-5, with D tentatively TRBD2 (7 bases). Trimming took 4 bases from V and 3 from J, leaving 12 bases between them. From germline, CDR1 is SEHNR and CDR2 FQNEAQ (reference sequence). The CDR3 consists of 14 residues.

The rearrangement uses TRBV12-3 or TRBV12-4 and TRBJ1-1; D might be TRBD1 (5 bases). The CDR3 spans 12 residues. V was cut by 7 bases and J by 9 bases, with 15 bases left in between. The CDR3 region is CASTPRRGKAFF. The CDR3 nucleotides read TGTGCCAGCACCCCGCGGAGGGGAAAAGCTTTCTTT.

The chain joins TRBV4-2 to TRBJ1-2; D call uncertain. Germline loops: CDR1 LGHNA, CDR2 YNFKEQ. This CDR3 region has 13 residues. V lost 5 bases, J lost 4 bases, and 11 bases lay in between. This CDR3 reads CASSSAGFYGYTF. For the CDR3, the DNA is TGTGCCAGCAGCTCGGCAGGATTCTATGGCTACACCTTC.

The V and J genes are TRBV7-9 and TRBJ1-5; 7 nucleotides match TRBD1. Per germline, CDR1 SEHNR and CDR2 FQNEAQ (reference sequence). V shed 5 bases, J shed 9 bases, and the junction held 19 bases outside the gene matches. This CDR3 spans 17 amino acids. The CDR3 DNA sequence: TGTGCCAGCAGCCTAGGGGGCTCATATTCGACTAGGGGGCCCCAGCATTTT. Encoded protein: CASSLGGSYSTRGPQHF.

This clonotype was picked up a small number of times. In DNA form, the CDR3 reads TGTGCCAGTACCCTTGGACAGTATGGCTACACCTTC. It codes for CASTLGQYGYTF. V is TRBV19 and J is TRBJ1-2; tentative D call: TRBD1 (6 bases). The germline V gene has CDR1 LNHDA and CDR2 SQIVND (reference sequence). This CDR3 spans 12 amino acids. V lost 7 bases and J lost 5, with 11 bases in between.

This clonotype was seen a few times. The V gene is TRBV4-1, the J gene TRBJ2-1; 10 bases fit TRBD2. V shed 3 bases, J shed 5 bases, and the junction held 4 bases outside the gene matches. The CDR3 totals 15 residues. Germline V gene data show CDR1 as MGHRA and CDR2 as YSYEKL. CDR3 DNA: TGCGCCAGCAGCCAGGTACTAGCGGGACACAATGAGCAGTTCTTC. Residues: CASSQVLAGHNEQFF.

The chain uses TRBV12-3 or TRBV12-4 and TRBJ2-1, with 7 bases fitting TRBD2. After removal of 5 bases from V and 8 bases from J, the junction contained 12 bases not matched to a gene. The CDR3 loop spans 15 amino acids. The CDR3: CASSPQVTSIYEQFF. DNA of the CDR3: TGTGCCAGCAGTCCCCAAGTGACTAGCATCTATGAGCAGTTCTTC.

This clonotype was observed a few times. The CDR3 DNA is TGTGCCAGTCCGAGGGGGCGCTCCTACGAGCAGTACTTC. Encoded protein: CASPRGRSYEQYF. The chain joins TRBV7-2 to TRBJ2-7; 7 bases line up with TRBD1. V trimming: 9 bases; J trimming: 0 bases; junction bases outside the gene matches: 5. Germline CDR1 is SGHTA and CDR2 is FQGNSA. The CDR3 has 13 amino acids.

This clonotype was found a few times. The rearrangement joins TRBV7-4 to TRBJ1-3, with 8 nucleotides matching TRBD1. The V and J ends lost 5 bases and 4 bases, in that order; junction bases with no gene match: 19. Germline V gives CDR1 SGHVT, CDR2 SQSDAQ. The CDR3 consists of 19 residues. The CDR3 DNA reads TGTGCCAGCAGCCTCCGCCTAGCGTATGACAGGGGAGCCGGAAACACCATATATTTT. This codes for CASSLRLAYDRGAGNTIYF.

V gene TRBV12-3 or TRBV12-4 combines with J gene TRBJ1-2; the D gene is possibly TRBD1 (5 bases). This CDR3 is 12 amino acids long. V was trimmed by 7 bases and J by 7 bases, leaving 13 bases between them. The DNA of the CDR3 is TGTGCCAGCACCCCCGGGGGGATTGGCTACACCTTC. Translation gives CASTPGGIGYTF.

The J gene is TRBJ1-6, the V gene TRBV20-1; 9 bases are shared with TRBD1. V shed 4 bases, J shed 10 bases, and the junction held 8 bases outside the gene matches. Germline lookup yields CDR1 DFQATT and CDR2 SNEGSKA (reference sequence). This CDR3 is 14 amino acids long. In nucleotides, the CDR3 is TGCAGTGCTATCCGACAGGGGGGTATGTCACCCCTCCACTTT. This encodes CSAIRQGGMSPLHF.

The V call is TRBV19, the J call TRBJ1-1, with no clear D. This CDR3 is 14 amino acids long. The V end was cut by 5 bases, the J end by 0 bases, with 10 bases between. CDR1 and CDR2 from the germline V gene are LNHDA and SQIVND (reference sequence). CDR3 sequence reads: CASSQPYMNTEAFF. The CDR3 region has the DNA TGTGCCAGTAGTCAACCCTACATGAACACTGAAGCTTTCTTT.